This record covers a single T cell receptor beta chain. A few counts support this clone. Its antigen has not been determined. Per-nucleotide qualities are absent, and no much larger clonotype sits a single base away. Libraries came from the immunoSEQ multiplex PCR assay. For the multiplex PCR, a mixture combining 60 forward primers for TCR Vbeta segments and 13 reverse primers for TCR Jbeta segments was used. Amplification of the CDR3 region of rearranged TCR beta genes was performed with a multiplex PCR assay on genomic DNA. On the Illumina HiSeq System, the amplified TCR beta libraries were sequenced as 87-base-pair reads. Turning to the authors' computational methods: A later analysis tallied approximately 87 million unique TCR beta chains across the approximately 670 repertoires, and about 10 million of those chains were shared by two or more donors. Raw reads were error-corrected and collapsed into unique sequences by a nearest-neighbor algorithm in which closely related sequences were merged to remove PCR and sequencing errors. V, D and J gene segments were assigned by aligning CDR3 sequences to IMGT reference sequences. For a sequence to be retained, a match of at least six nucleotides was required to both a V gene segment and a J gene segment. A rearrangement counted as productive if the CDR3 had no stop codons and remained in frame with V and J, and every other rearrangement counted as non-productive. Following IMGT convention, CDR3 was defined as the stretch from the second conserved V-encoded cysteine up to the conserved J-encoded phenylalanine. The earlier analysis of 500 to 750 of the donors excluded any sequence lacking an unambiguous match to a single V gene segment. In an earlier analysis of around 600 of the donors, V segments were called functional above 56.7% productive rearrangements and were called segregating when the between-donor standard deviation exceeded 5%. To diagnose cytomegalovirus status from the catalog of TCR beta chain sequences, a statistical classification framework was built. In a later analysis, V and J genes were assigned by comparing TCR nucleotide sequences against IMGT/GENE-DB human TR gene sequences. In a later analysis, CDR3 sequences and most-parsimonious VDJ recombination scenarios were assigned using the TCRdist pipeline. In a later analysis, each TCR beta chain was defined by its CDR3 amino acid sequence together with its V-gene family, and reads lacking a unique V-gene family were excluded. To address suspected cross-contamination and a sequencing artifact, a later analysis removed under 600 highly shared, low-generation-probability nucleotide sequences. In a later analysis, a clonal expansion index for each public chain was calculated from normalized within-repertoire ranks of inferred template counts. In a later analysis, generation probabilities were computed using a VDJ recombination model fitted to out-of-frame rearrangements, and the results were checked against IGoR. A later analysis scored TCR-TCR, TCR-HLA and TCR-CMV co-occurrence with hypergeometric tests, applying a repertoire-size bias correction to TCR pairs. False discovery rates were estimated in a later analysis by permuting HLA or CMV assignments 20 times. A later analysis grouped co-occurring TCRs with DBSCAN, adding TCRdist sequence similarity when clustering within HLA-allele-positive subsets. Repertoires with fewer than 30,000 or more than 120,000 public chains, plus five repertoires with anomalous nucleotide sharing, were excluded from co-occurrence clustering. Sourced from immuneACCESS, this table was stored by TCRdb with only in-frame sequences that have V and J called. A share of the clones is absent; for the studies checked, an unresolved V gene accounts for under half, and the remainder has no known explanation. V, J and clone size derive from that table, while D and trimming were established from the DNA sequence. For this sample there are 130,000 to 150,000 clones; roughly 80% appear just once. Under 4.5% of the sample lies in the top ten.

Trimming takes 8 bases off V and 4 bases off J; junction bases not matched to a gene: 7. The CDR3 runs 13 amino acids, cysteine and phenylalanine included. CDR3 DNA only is kept here, 39 bases in frame from base 1. CDR1 MGHRA and CDR2 YSYEKL are derived from the germline V gene. This sample was included in a study of cytomegalovirus exposure and HLA in healthy donors (dated by TCRdb to about 2017). General notes on the study: An earlier analysis of 550 to 700 of the donors reported approximately 300 Gb of sequence data and 120 million or so unique TCR beta sequences from roughly 200 million T cells. An early release covering some 640 HLA-typed donors comprised approximately 300 gigabases of sequencing data and 85 million or so unique TCR sequences. Of the 398 genotyped donors, about 80% fell in the genetic ancestry cluster associated with self-reported Caucasian donors. The study was designed to test whether signatures of past pathogen exposure could be identified by cataloging public T cell receptors. The study used immunosequencing to profile the T cell repertoires of hundreds of subjects and linked those repertoires to cytomegalovirus serostatus. In addition to the first cohort of about 650 subjects, a separate validation cohort of about 120 different subjects was used. To predict cytomegalovirus infection status, the study combined high-throughput TCR immunosequencing, statistical association of individual TCRs with disease status, and machine learning. A later analysis re-analyzed previously published TCR beta repertoires from roughly 690 donors and added high-resolution HLA genotyping to study TCR occurrence patterns. In the later analysis, no new phenotypic data were used to find candidate immune exposures; instead, reliance was placed on TCR beta sequences and their occurrence across donors. To decide whether each TCR beta V gene segment behaved as functional or pseudogenic, an earlier analysis of over 500 of the donors relied on high-throughput TCR beta sequencing. Alongside the repertoire data, information on donor age, sex, ethnicity and CMV serostatus was compiled. Genome-wide SNP genotypes for about 55% of the 666 donors were used in a later genetic analysis, which treated that subset as a discovery cohort. Every discovery cohort repertoire had been produced on one sequencing platform. HLA typing included class I and class II loci at four-digit resolution. Typing coverage differed by locus: A, B, C, DRB1 and DQB1 were typed in roughly 620-640 donors, DQA1 in about 550, DPA1 in over 600, and DPB1 in about 450. Roughly five DR-DQ haplotypes were treated as single units for association and clustering because of strong linkage in the cohort. Across around 400 genotyped donors of the cohort, an average of roughly 250,000 unique TCR beta nucleotide sequences per donor were sequenced, and about a sixth of those sequences were non-productive. Summary of the overall study and its limitations: Compared with the 666-donor mean, donors in an Asian-associated ancestry cluster had fewer N-insertions in productive TCRs, according to a later genetic analysis. Three of the identified cytomegalovirus-associated TCR beta chains were confirmed in vitro to be specific for cytomegalovirus antigens. A further reported finding was that TCR beta sequences accurately predicted the HLA-A and HLA-B alleles for most subjects in the first cohort. Some 15 rarely observed V segments, including chromosome 9 orphons, were excluded from the earlier analysis of 550 to 700 of the donors because counts were too low. Across donors, most TCR sequences were observed very rarely, whereas some public TCRs were present in many individuals. Compared with equally common non-associated chains, HLA-associated TCR beta chains in a later analysis were more clonally expanded and had lower generation probabilities. In a later genetic analysis, a missense DCLRE1C variant was associated with V-gene and J-gene trimming of TCR beta chains, and the association was replicated in an independent cohort. At a false discovery rate of 0.05, a later analysis linked 15,000 to 20,000 TCR beta sequences to specific HLA alleles. The sequencing pipeline was judged likely to have produced a cluster of highly shared sequence variants as a technical artifact. Because HLA typing was missing for some donors at each locus, association tests included only the typed subset. Presence/absence analyses assumed roughly uniform sequencing depth across donors, an assumption that may not hold. Some IMGT-functional V segments, including TRBV6-2 and TRBV6-3, could not be told apart with the 87-base-pair reads, so those segments were excluded. In a later analysis, the rate of TCR association differed among HLA loci, with DRB1 alleles having the most associated TCRs and HLA-C alleles having the fewest. In a later analysis, several top co-occurrence clusters were reported to appear linked to parvovirus B19, influenza, CMV and Epstein-Barr virus. CMV serostatus was the only immune exposure information available for the cohort. In this cohort, only TCR beta chains were sequenced, and detectable features were limited by the absence of alpha or paired-chain data. The authors suggested that the approach could potentially be generalized to other disease states and immunological phenotypes. In an earlier analysis of fewer than 700 of the donors, most TCR beta V segments appeared in productive rearrangements about 90% or about 30% of the time, broadly matching IMGT annotations. In a later analysis, most CMV-associated TCR beta chains were found to appear HLA-restricted, with HLA associations seemingly driven largely by CMV exposure. Correlated functional status among segregating V segments might reflect linkage disequilibrium, but an unknown experimental factor could not be ruled out. When HLA alleles, especially DR and DQ, strongly co-occurred, attributing TCR associations to individual alleles was difficult. In both the original and validation cohorts, the classifier was reported to diagnose cytomegalovirus status with high specificity and sensitivity. In the study, around 150 TCR beta chains were listed as associated with cytomegalovirus.

The cohort comprised some 730 healthy bone marrow donors. At the time of sampling, every cohort member was nominally healthy, though immune exposures that went unrecorded were likely present. The donor tested CMV seropositive, placing the donor among the 290 or so seropositive members of the cohort. A peripheral blood sample was collected from each donor, and TCR beta sequencing was performed on peripheral blood mononuclear cells. The Qiagen DNeasy Blood Extraction Kit was used to extract genomic DNA from the blood cell samples. The sample was PBMCs. In this chain, TRBV4-1 is recombined with TRBJ1-1; the central 7 bases match TRBD1. This receptor was obtained from a man between 35 and 55 years old in good health and CMV-seropositive. The CDR3 reads CASARGMSTEAFF. The DNA sequence is TGCGCCAGCGCCAGGGGGATGAGCACTGAAGCTTTCTTT.